The clone carrying this T cell receptor beta chain was picked up one time. The antigen is undetermined. The data originate from a study of blood T cells in healthy people across ages. Study-wide findings and caveats: The diversity estimates, figures obtained from one million T cells, were considered underestimates. Long-lived donors exceeded aged donors in naive CD4+ cells and diversity. Naive T cell percentage and TCR beta diversity correlated strongly.

Per-sample PBMC isolation yielded at least 6 million cells. A second PCR, run for about 7 to 11 cycles, used a sample-barcoded 5' primer plus a J-beta primer mix. TCRdb recomputed calls from the 5' RACE reads with MiXCR, one row per CDR3 protein. The data contain approximately 800,000 distinct CDR3 sequences, roughly 50% of them singletons. This CDR3 comprises 16 residues. V was clipped by 6 bases and J by 0 bases; unmatched bases: 6. Germline V gene lookup returns CDR1 LGHDT and CDR2 YNNKEL (reference sequence). The chain is built from TRBV3-1 and TRBJ1-4; 8 bases map to TRBD1. The sequenced sample was blood. This receptor was taken from a man older than 75 in good health. The CDR3, as DNA: TGTGCCAGCAGTCCTACAGGGGGTACAACTAATGAAAAACTGTTTTTT. Protein sequence: CASSPTGGTTNEKLFF.